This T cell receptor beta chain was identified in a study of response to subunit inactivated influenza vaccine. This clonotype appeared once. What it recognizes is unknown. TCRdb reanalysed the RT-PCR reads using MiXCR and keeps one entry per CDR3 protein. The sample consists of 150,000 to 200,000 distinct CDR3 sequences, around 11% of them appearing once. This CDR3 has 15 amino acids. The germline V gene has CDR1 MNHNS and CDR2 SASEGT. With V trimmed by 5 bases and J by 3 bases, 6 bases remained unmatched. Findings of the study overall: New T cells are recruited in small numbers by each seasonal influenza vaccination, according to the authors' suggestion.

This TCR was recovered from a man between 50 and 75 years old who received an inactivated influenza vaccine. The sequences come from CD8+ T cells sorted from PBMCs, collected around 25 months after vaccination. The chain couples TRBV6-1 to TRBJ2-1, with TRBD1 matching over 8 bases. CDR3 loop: CASSRGQVNYNEQFF. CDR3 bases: TGTGCCAGCAGTAGGGGACAGGTAAACTACAATGAGCAGTTCTTC.